This TCR beta chain was identified during a study of T cells in Graves' hyperthyroidism and ophthalmopathy. Points from the study as a whole: The blood repertoire included most of the expanded thyroid clonotypes above 0.001. The model predicted ophthalmopathy a median approximately 6 months before onset.

Diagnosing involved the use of clinical symptoms, serum thyroxine and TRAb, thyroid ultrasound and orbital computed tomography. Each 10 ml fresh peripheral blood draw supplied the PBMCs. The germline CDR1 and CDR2 sequences are SGHRS and YFSETQ. The CDR3 spans 12 residues. Trimming removed 7 bases from V and 9 bases from J, with 13 bases in between. Using RNA transcripts as the source, TCR beta CDR3 regions were amplified. Carried out on the TCR CDR3, a first-round RT-PCR used the HTBI primer set. TCRdb independently ran MiXCR on the multiplex PCR reads; one entry per CDR3 protein. The sample shows around 440,000 distinct CDR3 sequences, 15% to 19% of them seen only once. This clonotype has just a few counts. Its antigen is as yet unknown.

V usage is TRBV5-1 and J usage is TRBJ2-2; D not certain. The sequence was obtained from a woman between 18 and 29 years old with Graves' hyperthyroidism. Material: blood. In DNA form, the CDR3 reads TGCGCCAGCGGGCCGGGTGGCCGGGAGCTGTTTTTT. It encodes CASGPGGRELFF.